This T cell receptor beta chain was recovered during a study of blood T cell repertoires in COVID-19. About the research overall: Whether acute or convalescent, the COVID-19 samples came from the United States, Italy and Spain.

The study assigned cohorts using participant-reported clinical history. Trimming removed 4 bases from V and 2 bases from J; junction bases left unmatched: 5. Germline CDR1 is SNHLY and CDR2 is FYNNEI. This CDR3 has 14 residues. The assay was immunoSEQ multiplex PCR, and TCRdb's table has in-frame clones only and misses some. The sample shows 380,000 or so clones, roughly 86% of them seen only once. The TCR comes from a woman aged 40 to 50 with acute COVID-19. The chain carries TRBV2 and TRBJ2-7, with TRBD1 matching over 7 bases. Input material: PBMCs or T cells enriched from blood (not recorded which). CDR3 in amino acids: CASSGGQGAYEQYF. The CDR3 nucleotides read TGTGCCAGCAGTGGGGGGCAGGGGGCCTACGAGCAGTACTTC.